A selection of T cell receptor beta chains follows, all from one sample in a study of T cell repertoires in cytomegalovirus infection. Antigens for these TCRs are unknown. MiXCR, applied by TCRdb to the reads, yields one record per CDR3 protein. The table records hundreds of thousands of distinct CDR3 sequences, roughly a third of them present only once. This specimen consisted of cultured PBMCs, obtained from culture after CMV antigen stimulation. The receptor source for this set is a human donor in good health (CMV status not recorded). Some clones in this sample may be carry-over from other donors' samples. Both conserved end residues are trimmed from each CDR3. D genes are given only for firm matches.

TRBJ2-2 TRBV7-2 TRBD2 ASSQLGLAGPNTGELF
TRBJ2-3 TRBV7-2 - ASSRSPSTDTQY
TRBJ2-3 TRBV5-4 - ASSLDARTELSQY
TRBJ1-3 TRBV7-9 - ASSLSNDRYSGNTIY
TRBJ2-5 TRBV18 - ASSPTLQTYQETQY
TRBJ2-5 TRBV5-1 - ASSLVGGGETQY
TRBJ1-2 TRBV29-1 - SVEVRQGAIDGYT
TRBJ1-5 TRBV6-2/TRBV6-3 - ASRNRAIRNQPQH
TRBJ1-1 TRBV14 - ASSKRDGDTEAF
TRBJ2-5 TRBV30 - AWSTESRTQY
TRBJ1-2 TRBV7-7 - ASSLVFLGPGGYT
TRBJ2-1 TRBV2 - ASSADNNEQF
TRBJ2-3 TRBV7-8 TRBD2 ASSSGLGPTDTQY
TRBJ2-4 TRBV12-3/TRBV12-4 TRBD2 ASSRYGGTSGRGRLAKNIQY
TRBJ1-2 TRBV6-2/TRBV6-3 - ASSLDRKANYGYT
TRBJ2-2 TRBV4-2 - ASSAQHTGELF
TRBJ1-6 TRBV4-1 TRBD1 ASSHPEGANSPLH
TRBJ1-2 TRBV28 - ASRTRESYT
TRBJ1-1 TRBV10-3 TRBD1 AIRKNRQGASTEAF
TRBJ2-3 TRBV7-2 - ASSPLADLSTDTQY